The rows below give T cell receptor beta chains drawn from one sample of a study of blood T cell repertoires in COVID-19. Data came from immunoSEQ multiplex PCR; TCRdb stores just in-frame clones and leaves some out. The sample includes about 120,000 clones, roughly nine tenths seen only once; the top ten take about 10%. What was sequenced was peripheral blood. The receptors were gathered from a woman in her seventies with COVID-19, enrolled during active disease. The CDR3 runs from the conserved cysteine through the conserved F or W.

CASSPDRGLEPQHF,TRBV7-9,TRBJ1-5
CASSPGIGTYEQYF,TRBV19,TRBJ2-7
CASSLLINQPQHF,TRBV5-5,TRBJ1-5
CASSQVAGSSANYGYTF,TRBV3-1/TRBV3-2,TRBJ1-2
CASSRFPFRVGTGTSSGANVLTF,TRBV28,TRBJ2-6
CASSPPTAFRTYEQYF,TRBV18,TRBJ2-7
CASSPQGADTQYF,TRBV25-1,TRBJ2-3
CASSQFVGLAGGSYEQYF,TRBV14,TRBJ2-7
CASRSGGNLAKNIQYF,TRBV5-1,TRBJ2-4
CASRRQGAYEQYF,TRBV5-1,TRBJ2-7
CASSVSWGTGEMNTEAFF,TRBV9,TRBJ1-1
CSGSGQETQYF,TRBV20-1,TRBJ2-5
CASSLQGAETQYF,TRBV5-4,TRBJ2-5
CASSGGALYNEQFF,TRBV7-6,TRBJ2-1
CASSLRAPGQGARGGNEKLFF,TRBV27,TRBJ1-4
CASSFSGGAGGELFF,TRBV7-2,TRBJ2-2
CASSFYGLSGANVLTF,TRBV5-6,TRBJ2-6
CATSRERAGGTLKMAYEQYF,TRBV15,TRBJ2-7
CASSTAKTGGNQPQHF,TRBV6-2/TRBV6-3,TRBJ1-5
CASSSRTGRLPDTQYF,TRBV11-2,TRBJ2-3
CSVDRQIQETQYF,TRBV29-1,TRBJ2-5
CASGEVEKLFF,TRBV30,TRBJ1-4
CASSSTGGDYEQYF,TRBV5-4,TRBJ2-7
CASSLARPLGVDPEQYF,TRBV7-2,TRBJ2-7
CASSQDLTTPGFF,TRBV3-1/TRBV3-2,TRBJ2-1
CASSGTTGRTEAFF,TRBV5-1,TRBJ1-1
CAISGGDRGPNEQYF,TRBV10-3,TRBJ2-7
CATSSRDRAAYEQYF,TRBV15,TRBJ2-7
CASSHSRGRYGYTF,TRBV23-1,TRBJ1-2
CASSFYGTSGVDTQYF,TRBV7-2,TRBJ2-3
CAWSTWESGLHTEKLFF,TRBV30,TRBJ1-4
CASSEPGQAINGYTF,TRBV25-1,TRBJ1-2
CASSQVIQGGEKLFF,TRBV4-2,TRBJ1-4
CASSPQGVGQPQHF,TRBV5-5,TRBJ1-5
CAISESPERGGFYNEQFF,TRBV10-3,TRBJ2-1
CASSPRQGDNEKLFF,TRBV18,TRBJ1-4
CATSDLWDRLPNEQFF,TRBV24-1,TRBJ2-1
CASTDKSSNQPQHF,TRBV6-6,TRBJ1-5
CASNAGVVGYTF,TRBV19,TRBJ1-2
CASSQDRTLGELFF,TRBV7-2,TRBJ2-2
CASTLRGGWNEKLFF,TRBV28,TRBJ1-4
CASSLGWTEANSPLHF,TRBV5-1,TRBJ1-6
CASSSWTVNNSPLHF,TRBV7-2,TRBJ1-6
CASSLARADEQFF,TRBV5-1,TRBJ2-1
CASSLETANYEQYF,TRBV3-1/TRBV3-2,TRBJ2-7
CASSERRENTGNTIYF,TRBV6-1,TRBJ1-3
CATRYHRGYEQYF,TRBV15,TRBJ2-7
CASSPPLYPGELFF,TRBV4-1,TRBJ2-2